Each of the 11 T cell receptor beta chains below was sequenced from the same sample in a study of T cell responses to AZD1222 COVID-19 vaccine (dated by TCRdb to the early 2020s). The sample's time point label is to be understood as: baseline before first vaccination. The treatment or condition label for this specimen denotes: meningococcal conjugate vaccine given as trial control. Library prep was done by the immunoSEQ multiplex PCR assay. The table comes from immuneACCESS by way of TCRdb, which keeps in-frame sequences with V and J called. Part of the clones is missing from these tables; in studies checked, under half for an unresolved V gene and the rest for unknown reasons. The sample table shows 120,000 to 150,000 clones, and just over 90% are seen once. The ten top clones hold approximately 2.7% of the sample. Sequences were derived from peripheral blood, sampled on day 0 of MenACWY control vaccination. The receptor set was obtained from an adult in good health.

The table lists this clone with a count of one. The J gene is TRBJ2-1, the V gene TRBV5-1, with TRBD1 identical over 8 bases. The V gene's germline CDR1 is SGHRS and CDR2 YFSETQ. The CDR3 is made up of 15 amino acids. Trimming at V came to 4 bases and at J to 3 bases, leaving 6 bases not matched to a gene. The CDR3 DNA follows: TGCGCCAGCAGCCAACCGGGACAGGTCTACAATGAGCAGTTCTTC. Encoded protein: CASSQPGQVYNEQFF.

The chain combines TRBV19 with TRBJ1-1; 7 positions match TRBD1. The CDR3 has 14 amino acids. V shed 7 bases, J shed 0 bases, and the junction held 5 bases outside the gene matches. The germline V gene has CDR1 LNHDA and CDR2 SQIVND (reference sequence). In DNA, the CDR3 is TGTGCCAGTACTTTAGACAGGGTGAACACTGAAGCTTTCTTT. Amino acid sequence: CASTLDRVNTEAFF.

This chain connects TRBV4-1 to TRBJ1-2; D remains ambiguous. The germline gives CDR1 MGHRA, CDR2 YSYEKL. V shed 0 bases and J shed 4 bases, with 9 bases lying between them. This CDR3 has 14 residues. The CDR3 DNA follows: TGCGCCAGCAGCCAAGAACCGGGTTCCTATGGCTACACCTTC. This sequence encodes CASSQEPGSYGYTF.

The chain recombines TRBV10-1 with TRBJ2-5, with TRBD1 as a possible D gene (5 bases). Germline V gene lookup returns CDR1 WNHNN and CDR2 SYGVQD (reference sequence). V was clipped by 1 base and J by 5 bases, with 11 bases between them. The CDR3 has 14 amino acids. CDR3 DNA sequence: TGCGCCAGCAGTGAGTACGGACAATACGAGACCCAGTACTTC. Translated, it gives CASSEYGQYETQYF.

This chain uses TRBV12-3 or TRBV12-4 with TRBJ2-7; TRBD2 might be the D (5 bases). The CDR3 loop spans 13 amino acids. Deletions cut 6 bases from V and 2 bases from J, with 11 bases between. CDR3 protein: CASRFDGAYEQYF. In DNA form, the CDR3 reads TGTGCCAGCAGGTTCGACGGGGCCTACGAGCAGTACTTC.

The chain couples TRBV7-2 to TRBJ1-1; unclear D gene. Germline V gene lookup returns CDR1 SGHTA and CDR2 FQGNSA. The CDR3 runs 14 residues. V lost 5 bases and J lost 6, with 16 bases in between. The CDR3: CASSEDPGRAEAFF. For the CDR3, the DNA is TGTGCCAGCAGCGAAGACCCAGGTCGTGCTGAAGCTTTCTTT.

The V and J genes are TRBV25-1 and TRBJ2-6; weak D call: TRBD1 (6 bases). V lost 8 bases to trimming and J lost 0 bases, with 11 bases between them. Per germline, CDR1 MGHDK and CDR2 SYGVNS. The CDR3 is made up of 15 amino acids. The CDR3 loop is CASGDILSGANVLTF. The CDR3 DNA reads TGTGCCAGCGGGGACATCCTCTCTGGGGCCAACGTCCTGACTTTC.

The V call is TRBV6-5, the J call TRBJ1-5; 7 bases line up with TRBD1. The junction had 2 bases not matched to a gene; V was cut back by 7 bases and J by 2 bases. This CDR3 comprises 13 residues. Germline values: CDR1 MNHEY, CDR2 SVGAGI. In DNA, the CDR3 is TGTGCCAGCACAACAGGGGGCAATCAGCCCCAGCATTTT. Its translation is CASTTGGNQPQHF.

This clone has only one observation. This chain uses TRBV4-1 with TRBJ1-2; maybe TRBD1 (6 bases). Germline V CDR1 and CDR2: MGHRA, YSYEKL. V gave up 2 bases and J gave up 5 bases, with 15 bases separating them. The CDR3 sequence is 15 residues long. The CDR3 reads CASSQLLGAGYGYTF. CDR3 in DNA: TGCGCCAGCAGCCAACTACTGGGGGCGGGATATGGCTACACCTTC.

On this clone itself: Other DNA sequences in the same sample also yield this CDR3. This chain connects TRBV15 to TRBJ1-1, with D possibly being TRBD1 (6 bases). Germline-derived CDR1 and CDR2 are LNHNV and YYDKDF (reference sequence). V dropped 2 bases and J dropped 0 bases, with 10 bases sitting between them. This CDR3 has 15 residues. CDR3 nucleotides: TGTGCCACCAGCAGATCACAGGGCATGAACACTGAAGCTTTCTTT. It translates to CATSRSQGMNTEAFF.

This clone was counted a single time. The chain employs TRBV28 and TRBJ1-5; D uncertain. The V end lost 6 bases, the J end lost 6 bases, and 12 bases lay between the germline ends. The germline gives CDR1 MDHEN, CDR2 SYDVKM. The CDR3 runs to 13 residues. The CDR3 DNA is TGTGCCAGCAGGATAAAGACCAGTCAGCCCCAGCATTTT. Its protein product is CASRIKTSQPQHF.